The sample holds many counts of the clone carrying this T cell receptor beta chain. Diagnosis relied on clinical symptoms, serum thyroxine and TRAb, thyroid ultrasound and orbital computed tomography. The CDR3 spans 15 residues. Germline CDR1 SNHLY, CDR2 FYNNEI. After removal of 7 bases from V and 7 bases from J, the junction contained 13 bases not matched to a gene. RNA transcripts yielded amplified TCR beta CDR3 regions. Initially, a first-round RT-PCR of the TCR CDR3 employed the HTBI primer set. TCRdb itself ran the multiplex PCR reads through MiXCR, one entry per CDR3 protein. The table lists about 540,000 distinct CDR3 sequences, 40% to 55% of them singletons. These data belong to a study of T cells in Graves' hyperthyroidism and ophthalmopathy.

V and J are TRBV2 and TRBJ2-5; the match to TRBD1 covers 9 bases. The origin of this receptor is a woman between 18 and 30 years old with Graves' hyperthyroidism. Sequenced: peripheral blood or thyroid tissue (not recorded which). The CDR3 reads CASTQPGQGSWTQYF. The CDR3 region has the DNA TGTGCCAGCACCCAACCGGGACAGGGAAGTTGGACCCAGTACTTC.